This TCR beta chain was sequenced during a study of blood T cell repertoires in COVID-19. In the original workflow: Using reference gene primer amplification, nucleated cell counts were estimated. This table comes from immunoSEQ multiplex PCR, and its TCRdb copy is limited to in-frame clones, with some not included. V and J calls and clone size follow that table, whereas D and trimming were derived from the DNA. The sample lists around 120,000 clones, over 80% occurring once. The CDR3 consists of 18 residues. Germline CDR1 and CDR2: MNHEY and SMNVEV (reference sequence). V was trimmed by 6 bases and J by 0 bases, leaving 18 bases between them.

The TCR was taken from a woman aged 70 to 79 with acute or convalescent COVID-19. V and J are TRBV27 and TRBJ1-6; D is ambiguous. Sequencing was done on a sample of peripheral blood. The CDR3 DNA sequence: TGTGCCAGCAGGCCTACACAGACCCCGAGCTCCTATAATTCACCCCTCCACTTT. Its protein is CASRPTQTPSSYNSPLHF.